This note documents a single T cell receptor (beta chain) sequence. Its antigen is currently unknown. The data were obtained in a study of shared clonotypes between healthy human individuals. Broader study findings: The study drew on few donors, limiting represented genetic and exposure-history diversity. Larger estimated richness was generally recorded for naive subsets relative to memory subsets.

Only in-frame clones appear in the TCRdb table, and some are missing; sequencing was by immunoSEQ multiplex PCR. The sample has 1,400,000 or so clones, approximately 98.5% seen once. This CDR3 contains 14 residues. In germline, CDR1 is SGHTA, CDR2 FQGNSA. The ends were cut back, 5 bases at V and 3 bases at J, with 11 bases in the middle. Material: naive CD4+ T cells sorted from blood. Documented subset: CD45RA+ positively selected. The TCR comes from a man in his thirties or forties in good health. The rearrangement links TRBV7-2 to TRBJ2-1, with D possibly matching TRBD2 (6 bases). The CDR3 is CASSPGLHYNEQFF. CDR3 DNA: TGTGCCAGCAGCCCCGGACTACACTACAATGAGCAGTTCTTC.